These T cell receptor beta chains were read from a single sample in a study of cytomegalovirus exposure and HLA in healthy donors. Some clones are missing from TCRdb's copy, which holds only in-frame ones; the method was immunoSEQ multiplex PCR. This table holds some 190,000 clones, 70% to 90% found once. The sequencing input was PBMCs. These receptors were collected from a woman younger than 35 in good health and CMV-seronegative. Both conserved end residues are part of each CDR3. The D gene is left open where the match is weak. For some rows the clone size is stated as once, few or many, or as a class when expanded; others skip it.

J gene	V gene	clone size	D gene	CDR3 protein	CDR3 DNA
TRBJ1-2	TRBV10-3	.	.	CAISESFGRGVSYGYTF	TGTGCCATCAGTGAGTCGTTCGGGAGGGGCGTGAGCTATGGCTACACCTTC
TRBJ2-2	TRBV2	few	TRBD1	CASSPDRVNTGELFF	TGTGCCAGCAGTCCCGACAGGGTCAACACCGGGGAGCTGTTTTTT
TRBJ1-1	TRBV5-5	.	.	CASSFRVWATEAFF	TGTGCCAGCAGCTTCAGGGTTTGGGCCACTGAAGCTTTCTTT
TRBJ1-1	TRBV11-2	.	TRBD1	CASSFGATGGTEAFF	TGTGCCAGCAGCTTTGGGGCAACAGGGGGCACTGAAGCTTTCTTT
TRBJ2-5	TRBV19	.	TRBD2	CASSMVRASGSQETQYF	TGTGCCAGTAGTATGGTTCGGGCTAGCGGGAGCCAAGAGACCCAGTACTTC
TRBJ2-5	TRBV4-2	.	TRBD2	CASSSRTSGETQYF	TGTGCCAGCAGCTCCCGGACTAGCGGAGAGACCCAGTACTTC
TRBJ2-1	TRBV7-6	.	.	CASSLEPSQGNEQFF	TGTGCCAGCAGCTTAGAACCTTCCCAGGGGAATGAGCAGTTCTTC
TRBJ2-7	TRBV11-3	.	TRBD2	CASSRMTLANYEQYF	TGTGCCAGCAGCCGGATGACACTAGCGAATTACGAGCAGTACTTC
TRBJ1-1	TRBV7-3	.	.	CASSLGMNTEAFF	TGTGCCAGCAGCCTCGGGATGAACACTGAAGCTTTCTTT
TRBJ1-2	TRBV28	once	TRBD1	CASSFGTGDNYGYTF	TGTGCCAGCAGCTTCGGGACAGGAGATAACTATGGCTACACCTTC
TRBJ2-7	TRBV18	.	TRBD2	CASSPPAGVYEQYF	TGTGCCAGCTCCCCGCCAGCGGGGGTCTACGAGCAGTACTTC
TRBJ2-5	TRBV4-1	.	TRBD2	CASSQETSIRETQYF	TGCGCCAGCAGCCAAGAGACTAGCATTCGAGAGACCCAGTACTTC
TRBJ2-3	TRBV5-1	.	.	CASSPWGDLSTDTQYF	TGCGCCAGCAGCCCCTGGGGCGATCTGAGCACAGATACGCAGTATTTT
TRBJ1-5	TRBV10-3	.	.	CAISEGGGNQPQHF	TGTGCCATCAGTGAAGGGGGGGGCAATCAGCCCCAGCATTTT
TRBJ2-5	TRBV28	.	.	CASSVQGQETQYF	TGTGCCAGCAGCGTCCAGGGCCAAGAGACCCAGTACTTC
TRBJ1-2	TRBV19	.	.	CASSIWGRTGFKQSYGYTF	TGTGCCAGTAGTATTTGGGGAAGAACAGGGTTCAAGCAGAGCTATGGCTACACCTTC